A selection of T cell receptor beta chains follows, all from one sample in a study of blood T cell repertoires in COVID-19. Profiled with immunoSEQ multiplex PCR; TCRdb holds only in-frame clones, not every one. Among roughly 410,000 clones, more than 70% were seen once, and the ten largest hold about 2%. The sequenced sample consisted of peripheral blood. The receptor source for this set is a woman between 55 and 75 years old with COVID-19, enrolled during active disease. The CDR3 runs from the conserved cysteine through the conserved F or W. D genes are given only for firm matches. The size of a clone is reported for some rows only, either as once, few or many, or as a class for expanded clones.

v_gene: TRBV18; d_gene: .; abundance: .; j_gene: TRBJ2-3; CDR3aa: CASSPSGVRVPDTQYF; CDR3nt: TGTGCCAGCTCACCATCTGGCGTCCGGGTTCCAGATACGCAGTATTTT
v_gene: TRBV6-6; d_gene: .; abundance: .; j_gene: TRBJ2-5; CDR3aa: CASSPILRGQETQYF; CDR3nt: TGTGCCAGCAGCCCAATCCTACGCGGTCAAGAGACCCAGTACTTC
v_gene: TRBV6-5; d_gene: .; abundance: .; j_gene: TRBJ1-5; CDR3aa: CASSYSSIAQPQHF; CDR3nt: TGTGCCAGCAGTTACTCGAGTATTGCTCAGCCCCAGCATTTT
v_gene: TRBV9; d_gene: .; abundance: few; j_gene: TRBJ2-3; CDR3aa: CASSVASADTQYF; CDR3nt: TGTGCCAGCAGCGTAGCTTCGGCAGATACGCAGTATTTT
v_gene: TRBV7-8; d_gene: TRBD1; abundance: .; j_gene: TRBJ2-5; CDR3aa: CASGVDRGRSGETQYF; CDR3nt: TGTGCCAGCGGAGTGGACAGGGGGCGATCAGGAGAGACCCAGTACTTC
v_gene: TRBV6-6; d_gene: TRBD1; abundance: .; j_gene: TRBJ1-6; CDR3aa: CASRKDTGAYNSPLHF; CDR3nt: TGTGCCAGCAGGAAAGATACAGGGGCCTATAATTCACCCCTCCACTTT
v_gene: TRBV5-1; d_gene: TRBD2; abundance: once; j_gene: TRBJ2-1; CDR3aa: CASSPTSDSYNEQFF; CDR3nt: TGCGCCAGCAGCCCTACTAGCGACTCCTACAATGAGCAGTTCTTC
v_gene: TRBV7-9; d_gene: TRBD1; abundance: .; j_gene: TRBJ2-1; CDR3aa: CASSNRDRAHNEQFF; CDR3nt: TGTGCCAGCAGCAACCGGGACAGGGCCCACAATGAGCAGTTCTTC
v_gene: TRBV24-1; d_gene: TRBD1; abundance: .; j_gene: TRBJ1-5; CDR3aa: CATGQGNQPQHF; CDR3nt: TGTGCCACCGGACAGGGAAATCAGCCCCAGCATTTT
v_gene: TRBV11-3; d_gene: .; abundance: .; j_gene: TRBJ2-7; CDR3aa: CASSVGHSSYEQYF; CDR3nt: TGTGCCAGCTCTGTTGGTCACAGCTCCTACGAGCAGTACTTC
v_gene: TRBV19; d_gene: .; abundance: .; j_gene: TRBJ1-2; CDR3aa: CASIPAGIGYGYTF; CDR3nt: TGTGCCAGTATCCCCGCAGGGATAGGCTATGGCTACACCTTC
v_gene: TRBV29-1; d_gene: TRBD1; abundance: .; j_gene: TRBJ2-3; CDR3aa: CSVFRQGPTSTDTQYF; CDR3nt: TGCAGCGTTTTTAGACAGGGGCCGACCAGCACAGATACGCAGTATTTT
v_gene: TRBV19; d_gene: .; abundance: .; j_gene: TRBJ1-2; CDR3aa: CASFNVRGSYTF; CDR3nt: TGTGCCAGTTTCAACGTGCGGGGGAGCTACACCTTC
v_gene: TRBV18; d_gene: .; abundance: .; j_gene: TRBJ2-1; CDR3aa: CASSPQSGYNEQFF; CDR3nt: TGTGCCAGCTCACCACAATCGGGGTACAATGAGCAGTTCTTC
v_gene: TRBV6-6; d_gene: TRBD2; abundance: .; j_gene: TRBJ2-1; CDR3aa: CASSLGGGAAGGFF; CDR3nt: TGTGCCAGCAGTTTAGGGGGAGGGGCAGCGGGGGGTTTCTTC
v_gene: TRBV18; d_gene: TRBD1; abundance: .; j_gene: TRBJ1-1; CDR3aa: CASSPIPTGDTEAFF; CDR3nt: TGTGCCAGCTCACCGATTCCGACAGGGGACACTGAAGCTTTCTTT
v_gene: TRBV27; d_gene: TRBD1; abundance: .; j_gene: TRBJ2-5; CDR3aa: CASSILQGEDVGETQYF; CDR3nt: TGTGCCAGCAGTATCCTACAGGGGGAAGACGTGGGAGAGACCCAGTACTTC
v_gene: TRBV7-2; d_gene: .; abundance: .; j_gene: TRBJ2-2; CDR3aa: CASSQRLGATNTGELFF; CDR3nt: TGTGCCAGCAGCCAAAGATTGGGGGCAACGAACACCGGGGAGCTGTTTTTT
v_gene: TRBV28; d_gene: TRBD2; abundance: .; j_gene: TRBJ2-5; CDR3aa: CASSPTGTREQETQYF; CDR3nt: TGTGCCAGCAGCCCCACCGGGACTAGGGAGCAAGAGACCCAGTACTTC
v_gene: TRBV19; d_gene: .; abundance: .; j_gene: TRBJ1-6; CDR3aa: CASTPGGLYSPLHF; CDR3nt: TGTGCCAGTACCCCCGGGGGGCTTTATTCACCCCTCCACTTT
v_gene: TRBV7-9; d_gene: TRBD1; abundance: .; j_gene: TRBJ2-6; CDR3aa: CASSLGTGHSSGANVLTF; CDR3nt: TGTGCCAGCAGCTTAGGGACAGGCCATAGCTCTGGGGCCAACGTCCTGACTTTC
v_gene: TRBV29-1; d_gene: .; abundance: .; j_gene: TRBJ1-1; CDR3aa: CSVYQGSTEAFF; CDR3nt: TGCAGCGTCTATCAGGGTAGCACTGAAGCTTTCTTT
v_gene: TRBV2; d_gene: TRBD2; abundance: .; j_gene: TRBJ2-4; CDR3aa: CASRGGILNIQYF; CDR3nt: TGTGCCAGCAGGGGGGGGATATTAAACATTCAGTACTTC
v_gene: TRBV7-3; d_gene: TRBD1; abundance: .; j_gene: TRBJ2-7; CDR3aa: CASSSPGTGVSEQYF; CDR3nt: TGTGCCAGCAGCTCCCCCGGGACAGGGGTGTCCGAGCAGTACTTC
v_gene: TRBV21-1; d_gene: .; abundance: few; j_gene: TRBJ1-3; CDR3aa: CASSKEAGVGGNTIYF; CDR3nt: TGTGCCAGCAGCAAAGAGGCAGGGGTGGGAGGAAACACCATATATTTT
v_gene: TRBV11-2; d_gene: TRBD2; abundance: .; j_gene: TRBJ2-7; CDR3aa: CASSFSGGGEQYF; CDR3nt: TGTGCCAGCAGCTTTTCGGGAGGCGGCGAGCAGTACTTC
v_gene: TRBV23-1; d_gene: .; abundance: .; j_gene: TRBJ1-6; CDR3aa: CASSSAGFNSPLHF; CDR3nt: TGCGCCAGCAGTTCGGCAGGGTTTAATTCACCCCTCCACTTT
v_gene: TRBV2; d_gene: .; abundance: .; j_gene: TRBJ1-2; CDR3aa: CASSEAAYGYTF; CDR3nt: TGTGCCAGCAGTGAAGCGGCCTATGGCTACACCTTC
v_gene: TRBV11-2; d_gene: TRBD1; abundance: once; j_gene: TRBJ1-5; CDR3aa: CASSLTGGNQPQHF; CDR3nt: TGTGCCAGCAGCCTGACAGGGGGCAATCAGCCCCAGCATTTT
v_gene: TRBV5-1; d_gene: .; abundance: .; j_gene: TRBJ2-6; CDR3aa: CASSTSGEGANVLTF; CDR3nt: TGCGCCAGCTCTACTTCAGGGGAAGGGGCCAACGTCCTGACTTTC
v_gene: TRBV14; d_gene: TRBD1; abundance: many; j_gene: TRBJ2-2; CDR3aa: CASSHAGTGKSGELFF; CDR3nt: TGTGCCAGCAGCCACGCGGGGACAGGGAAATCCGGGGAGCTGTTTTTT
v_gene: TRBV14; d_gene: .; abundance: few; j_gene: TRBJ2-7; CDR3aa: CASSRTAGRLTTQYF; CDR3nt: TGTGCCAGCAGCCGGACTGCGGGACGCCTTACTACTCAGTACTTC
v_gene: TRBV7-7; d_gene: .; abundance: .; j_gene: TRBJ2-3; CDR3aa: CASSLRRGLSDTQYF; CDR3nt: TGTGCCAGCAGCCTGCGGCGGGGCCTATCAGATACGCAGTATTTT